This T cell receptor beta chain was sequenced for a study of cytomegalovirus exposure and HLA in healthy donors. Overall study results and limits: An analysis that was carried out later associated approximately 15,000 TCR beta sequences with HLA alleles at 0.05 false discovery rate.

CDR1 is SGHTA, CDR2 FQGTGA, per germline. J gave up 7 bases and V 1 base, and 7 bases lay outside the gene matches. This CDR3 is 15 amino acids long. A remark on this clone: Its antigen remains unknown.

The primer mix had 60 Vbeta and 13 Jbeta primers. Clones were read by immunoSEQ multiplex PCR, and TCRdb kept only the in-frame ones, dropping some. The sample shows fewer than 120,000 clones, 80% of them seen only once. The chain recombines TRBV7-3 with TRBJ2-1; 7 bases agree with TRBD1. The material sequenced was PBMCs. The TCR was taken from a woman aged 60-75 years in good health and CMV-seropositive. The chain's CDR3 is CASSLRQGLWNEQFF. Here the CDR3 DNA reads TGTGCCAGCAGCTTAAGACAGGGTCTTTGGAATGAGCAGTTCTTC.